Described below is a single T cell receptor (beta chain) sequence and its context. This CDR3 is also generated by other DNA sequences in the sample. The sample comes from a study of control samples from healthy donors and cancer patients. The repertoire was sequenced with immunoSEQ multiplex PCR; TCRdb's copy has only in-frame clones and lacks some. The repertoire consists of approximately 94,000 clones, with around 87% occurring once and the leading ten covering 0.95% to 1.5%. The CDR3 has 14 residues. Trimming left V 3 bases short and J 2 bases short, with 10 bases between. Germline lookup yields CDR1 LGHDT and CDR2 YNNKEL (reference sequence).

The specimen sequenced was blood. The chain couples TRBV3-1 (or the pseudogene TRBV3-2) to TRBJ2-5, with D hard to call. This sequence originates from a woman in her forties or fifties in good health. The CDR3, as DNA: TGTGCCAGCAGCCAGTCTAAAGCACAAGAGACCCAGTACTTC. Protein sequence: CASSQSKAQETQYF.